The T cell receptor (beta chain) under discussion was sequenced for a study of identical twins. This clonotype occurred once. The antigen remains undetermined. Healthy Caucasians made up all donors. Whole-study results and caveats: Zero-insertion analyses were open to partial confounding by invariant MAIT and iNKT cells.

The CDR3 contains 14 residues. Trimming took 5 bases from V and 1 from J; bases not matched to a gene: 0. Germline assignment: CDR1 SGHTA and CDR2 FQGNSA. TCRdb re-called the 5' RACE reads through MiXCR, storing one row per CDR3 protein. The table lists around 1.7 million distinct CDR3 sequences, more than 30% of them singletons. Sequencing was performed on cord blood. This TCR was sampled from a newborn girl in good health. This chain uses TRBV7-2 with TRBJ2-2, with 8 bases that match TRBD2. The CDR3 here is CASSGTRNTGELFF. DNA of the CDR3: TGTGCCAGCAGCGGGACTAGGAACACCGGGGAGCTGTTTTTT.